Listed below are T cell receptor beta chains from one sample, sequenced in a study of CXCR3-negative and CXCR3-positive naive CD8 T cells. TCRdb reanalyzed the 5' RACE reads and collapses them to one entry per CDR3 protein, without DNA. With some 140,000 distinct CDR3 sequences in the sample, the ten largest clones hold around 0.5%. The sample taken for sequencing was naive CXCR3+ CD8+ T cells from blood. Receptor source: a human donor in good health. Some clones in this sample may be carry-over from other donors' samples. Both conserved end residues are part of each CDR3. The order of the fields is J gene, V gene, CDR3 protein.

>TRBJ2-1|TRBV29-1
CSVGTSGRSYNEQFF
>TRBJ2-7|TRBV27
CASSFGAGDYEQYF
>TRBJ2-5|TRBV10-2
CASRRLADPPKETQYF
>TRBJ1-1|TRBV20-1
CSAIRGDTEAFF
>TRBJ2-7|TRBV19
CASSINRDSRNYEQYF
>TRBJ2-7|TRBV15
CATSASRQGQYF
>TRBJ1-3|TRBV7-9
CASSQKIDIGEGNTIYF
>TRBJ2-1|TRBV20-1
CSARDLSGRAPNEQFF
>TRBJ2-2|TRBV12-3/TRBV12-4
CASLYKNTGELFF
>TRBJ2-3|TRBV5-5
CASSLALGADTQYF
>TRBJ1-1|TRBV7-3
CASSLPGGGEAFF
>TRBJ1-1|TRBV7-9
CASTSLMNTEAFF
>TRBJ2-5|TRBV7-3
CASSLTLGETQYF
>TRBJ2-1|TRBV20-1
CSARDFSGGRSYNEQFF
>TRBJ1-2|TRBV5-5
CASSLKIMEGYTF
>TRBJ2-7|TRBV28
CASTLEGSEQYF
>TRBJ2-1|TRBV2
CASSHRGYEQFF
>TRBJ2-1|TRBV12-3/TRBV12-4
CASSRGGTSDHEQFF
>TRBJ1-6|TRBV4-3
CASSQDGLSYNSPLHF
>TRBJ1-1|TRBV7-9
CASSPSQLNTEAFF
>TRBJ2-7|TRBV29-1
CSVEDSMRAHEQYF
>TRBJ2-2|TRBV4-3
CASSQDYRGSNTGELFF